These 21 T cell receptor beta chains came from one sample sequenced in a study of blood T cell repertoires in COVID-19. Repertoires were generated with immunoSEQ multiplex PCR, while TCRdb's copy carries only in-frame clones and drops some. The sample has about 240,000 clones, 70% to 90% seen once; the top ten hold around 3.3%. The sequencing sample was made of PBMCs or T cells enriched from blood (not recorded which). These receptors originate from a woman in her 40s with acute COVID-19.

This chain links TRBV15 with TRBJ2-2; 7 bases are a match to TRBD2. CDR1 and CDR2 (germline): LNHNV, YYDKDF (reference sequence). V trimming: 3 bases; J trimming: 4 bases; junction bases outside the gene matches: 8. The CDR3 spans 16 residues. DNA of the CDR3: TGTGCCACCAGCAGGACCCCTCGGGAGGCCACCGGGGAGCTGTTTTTT. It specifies CATSRTPREATGELFF. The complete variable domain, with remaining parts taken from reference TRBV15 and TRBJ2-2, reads DAMVIQNPRYQVTQFGKPVTLSCSQTLNHNVMYWYQQKSSQAPKLLFHYYDKDFNNEADTPDNFQSRRPNTSFCFLDIRSPGLGDTAMYLCATSRTPREATGELFFGEGSRLTVL.

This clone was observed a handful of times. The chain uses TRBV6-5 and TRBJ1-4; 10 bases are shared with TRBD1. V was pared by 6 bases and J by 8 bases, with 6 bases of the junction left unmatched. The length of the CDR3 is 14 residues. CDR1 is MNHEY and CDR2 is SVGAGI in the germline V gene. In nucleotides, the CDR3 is TGTGCCAGCAGCTGGACAGGGGGAAGGGAAAAACTGTTTTTT. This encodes CASSWTGGREKLFF.

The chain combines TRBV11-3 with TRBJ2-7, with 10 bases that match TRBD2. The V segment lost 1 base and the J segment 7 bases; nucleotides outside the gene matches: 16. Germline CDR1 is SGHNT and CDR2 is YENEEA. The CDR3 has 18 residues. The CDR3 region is CASSLASGRGSKAGEQYF. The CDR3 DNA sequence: TGTGCCAGCAGCTTAGCCAGCGGGAGGGGTTCTAAAGCGGGGGAGCAGTACTTC.

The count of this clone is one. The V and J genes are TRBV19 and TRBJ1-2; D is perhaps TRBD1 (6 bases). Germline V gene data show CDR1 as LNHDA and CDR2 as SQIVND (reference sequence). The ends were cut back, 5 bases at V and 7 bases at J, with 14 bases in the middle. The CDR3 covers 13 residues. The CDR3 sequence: CASSPHIGGGYTF. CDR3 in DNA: TGTGCCAGTAGTCCCCACATAGGGGGTGGCTACACCTTC.

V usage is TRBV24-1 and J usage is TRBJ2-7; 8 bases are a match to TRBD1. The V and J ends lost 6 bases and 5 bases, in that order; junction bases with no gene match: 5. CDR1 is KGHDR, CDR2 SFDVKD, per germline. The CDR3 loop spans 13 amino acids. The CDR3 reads CATSNGQGHEQYF. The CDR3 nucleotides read TGTGCCACCAGTAACGGACAGGGCCACGAGCAGTACTTC.

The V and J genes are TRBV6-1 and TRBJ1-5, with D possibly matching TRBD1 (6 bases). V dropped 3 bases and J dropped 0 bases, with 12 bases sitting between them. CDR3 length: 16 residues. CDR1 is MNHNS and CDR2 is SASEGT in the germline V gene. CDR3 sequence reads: CASSEFWDNSNQPQHF. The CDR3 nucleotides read TGTGCCAGCAGTGAGTTTTGGGACAATAGCAATCAGCCCCAGCATTTT.

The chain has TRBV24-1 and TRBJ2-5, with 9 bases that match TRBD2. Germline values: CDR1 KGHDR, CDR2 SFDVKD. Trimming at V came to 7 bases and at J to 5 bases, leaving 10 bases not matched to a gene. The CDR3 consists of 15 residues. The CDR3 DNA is TGTGCCACCAGCGCAGCCGGGACTAGCCCGGAGACCCAGTACTTC. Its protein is CATSAAGTSPETQYF.

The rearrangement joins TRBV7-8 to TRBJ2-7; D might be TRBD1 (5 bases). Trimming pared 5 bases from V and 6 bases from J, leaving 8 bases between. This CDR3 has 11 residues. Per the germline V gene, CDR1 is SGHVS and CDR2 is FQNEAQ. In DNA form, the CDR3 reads TGTGCCAGCAGCCCCCAGGGCGAGCAGTACTTC. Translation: CASSPQGEQYF.

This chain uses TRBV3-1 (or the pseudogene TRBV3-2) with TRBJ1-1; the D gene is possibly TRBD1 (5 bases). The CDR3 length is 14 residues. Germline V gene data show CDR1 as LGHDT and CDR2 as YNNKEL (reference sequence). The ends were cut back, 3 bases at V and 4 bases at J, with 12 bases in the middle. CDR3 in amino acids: CASSQKGLGTEAFF. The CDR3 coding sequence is TGTGCCAGCAGCCAGAAGGGGCTCGGCACTGAAGCTTTCTTT.

The CDR3 bases are TGTGCCAGCAGCCCTACGTTTGGAGGGATATACAATGAGCAGTTCTTC. Translation gives CASSPTFGGIYNEQFF. The rearrangement uses TRBV11-2 and TRBJ2-1; a weak D match, TRBD2 (6 bases). From germline, CDR1 is SGHAT and CDR2 FQNNGV. The CDR3 loop spans 16 amino acids. V was trimmed by 5 bases and J by 4 bases, leaving 18 bases between them.

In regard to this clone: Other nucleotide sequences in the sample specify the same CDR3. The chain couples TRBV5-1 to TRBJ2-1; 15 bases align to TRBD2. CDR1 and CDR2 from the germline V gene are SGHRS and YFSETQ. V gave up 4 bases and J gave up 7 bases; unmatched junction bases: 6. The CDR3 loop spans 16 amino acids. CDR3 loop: CASSPGGLAGGNEQFF. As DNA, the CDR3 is TGCGCCAGCAGCCCGGGAGGACTAGCGGGAGGGAATGAGCAGTTCTTC.

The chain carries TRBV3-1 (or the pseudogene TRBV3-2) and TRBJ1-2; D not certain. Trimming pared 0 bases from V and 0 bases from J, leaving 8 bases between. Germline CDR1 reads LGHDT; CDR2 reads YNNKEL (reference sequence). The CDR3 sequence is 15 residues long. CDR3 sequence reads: CASSQDMAANYGYTF. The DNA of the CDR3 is TGTGCCAGCAGCCAAGATATGGCGGCTAACTATGGCTACACCTTC.

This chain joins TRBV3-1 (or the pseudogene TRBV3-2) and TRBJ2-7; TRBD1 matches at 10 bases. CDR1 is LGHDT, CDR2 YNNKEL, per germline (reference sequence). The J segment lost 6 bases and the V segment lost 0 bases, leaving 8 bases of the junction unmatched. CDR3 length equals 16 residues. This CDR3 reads CASSQEEDRGSGEQYF. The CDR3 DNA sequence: TGTGCCAGCAGCCAAGAGGAGGACAGGGGGTCGGGCGAGCAGTACTTC.

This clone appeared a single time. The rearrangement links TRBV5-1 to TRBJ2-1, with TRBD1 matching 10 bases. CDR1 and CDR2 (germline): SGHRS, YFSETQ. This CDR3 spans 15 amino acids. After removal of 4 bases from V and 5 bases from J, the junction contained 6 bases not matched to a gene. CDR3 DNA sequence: TGCGCCAGCAGCAGCGGACAGGGGGTCAACAATGAGCAGTTCTTC. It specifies CASSSGQGVNNEQFF.

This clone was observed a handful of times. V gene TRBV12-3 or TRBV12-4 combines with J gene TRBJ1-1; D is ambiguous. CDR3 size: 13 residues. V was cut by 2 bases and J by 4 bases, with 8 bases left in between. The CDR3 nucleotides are TGTGCCAGCAGTTTATCCCACGGCACTGAAGCTTTCTTT. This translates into CASSLSHGTEAFF.

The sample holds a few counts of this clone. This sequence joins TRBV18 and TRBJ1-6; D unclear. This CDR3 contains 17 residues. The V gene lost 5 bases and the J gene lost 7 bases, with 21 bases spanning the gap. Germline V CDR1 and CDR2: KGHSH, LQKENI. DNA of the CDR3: TGTGCCAGCTCAGCACGACCCACAACAGAGTACAATTCACCCCTCCACTTT. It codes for CASSARPTTEYNSPLHF.

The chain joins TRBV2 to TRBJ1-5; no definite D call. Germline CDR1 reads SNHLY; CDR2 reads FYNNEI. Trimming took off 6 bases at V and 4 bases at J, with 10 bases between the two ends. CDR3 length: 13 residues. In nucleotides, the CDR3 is TGTGCCAGCAGGGAGGTTGGTAATCAGCCCCAGCATTTT. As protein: CASREVGNQPQHF. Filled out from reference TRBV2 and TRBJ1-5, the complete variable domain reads EPEVTQTPSHQVTQMGQEVILRCVPISNHLYFYWYRQILGQKVEFLVSFYNNEISEKSEIFDDQFSVERPDGSNFTLKIRSTKLEDSAMYFCASREVGNQPQHFGDGTRLSIL.

The CDR3 sequence: CASSRTPTNEKLFF. CDR3 nucleotides: TGTGCCAGTTCCCGGACACCAACTAATGAAAAACTGTTTTTT. The chain carries TRBV2 and TRBJ1-4; a possible D gene is TRBD1 (5 bases). Trimming pared 9 bases from V and 0 bases from J, leaving 11 bases between. CDR3 length: 14 amino acids. CDR1 is SNHLY and CDR2 is FYNNEI in the germline V gene.

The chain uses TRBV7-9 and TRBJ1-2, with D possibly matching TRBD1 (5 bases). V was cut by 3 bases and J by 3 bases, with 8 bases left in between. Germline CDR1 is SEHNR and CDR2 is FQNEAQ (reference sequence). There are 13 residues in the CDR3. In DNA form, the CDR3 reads TGTGCCAGCAGCTTTCTGACAGACTATGGCTACACCTTC. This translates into CASSFLTDYGYTF. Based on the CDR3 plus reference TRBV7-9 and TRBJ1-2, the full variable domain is DTGVSQNPRHKITKRGQNVTFRCDPISEHNRLYWYRQTLGQGPEFLTYFQNEAQLEKSRLLSDRFSAERPKGSFSTLEIQRTEQGDSAMYLCASSFLTDYGYTFGSGTRLTVV.

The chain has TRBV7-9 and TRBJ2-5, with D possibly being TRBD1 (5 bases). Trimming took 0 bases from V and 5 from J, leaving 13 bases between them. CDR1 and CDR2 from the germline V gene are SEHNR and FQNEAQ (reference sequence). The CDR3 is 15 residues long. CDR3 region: CASSLAVGQRETQYF. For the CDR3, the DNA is TGTGCCAGCAGCTTAGCGGTGGGGCAGAGGGAGACCCAGTACTTC.

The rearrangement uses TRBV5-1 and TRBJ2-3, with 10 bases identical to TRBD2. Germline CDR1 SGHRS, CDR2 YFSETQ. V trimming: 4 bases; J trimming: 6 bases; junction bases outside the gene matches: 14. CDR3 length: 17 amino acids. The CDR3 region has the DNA TGCGCCAGCAGCCTAGGACTAGCGGAATACGAAGGTGATACGCAGTATTTT. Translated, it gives CASSLGLAEYEGDTQYF.